A single sample gave rise to the 9 T cell receptor beta chains below, sequenced in a study of blood T cell repertoires in COVID-19. This table comes from immunoSEQ multiplex PCR, and its TCRdb copy is limited to in-frame clones, with some not included. The sample holds about 140,000 clones, about 83% seen once. Sample: peripheral blood. The origin of the receptors is a woman aged 40 to 50 with acute or convalescent COVID-19.

This chain links TRBV6-2 or TRBV6-3 with TRBJ2-7; possibly TRBD1 for D (6 bases). The CDR3 is 16 residues long. Trimming stripped 5 bases from V and 0 bases from J, with 17 bases between. The V gene's germline CDR1 is MNHEY and CDR2 SVGEGT. CDR3 sequence: CASSPQGTARSYEQYF. The CDR3 nucleotides are TGTGCCAGCAGTCCCCAGGGGACGGCCCGCTCCTACGAGCAGTACTTC.

The chain uses TRBV27 and TRBJ2-2; 10 positions match TRBD1. CDR3 length: 15 amino acids. Trimming took 7 bases from V and 4 from J; bases not matched to a gene: 6. CDR1 and CDR2 from the germline V gene are MNHEY and SMNVEV (reference sequence). The CDR3 reads CASKPGQGTTGELFF. DNA for the CDR3: TGTGCCAGCAAACCGGGACAGGGGACCACCGGGGAGCTGTTTTTT.

V is TRBV6-2 or TRBV6-3 and J is TRBJ2-3; the D gene could be TRBD1 or TRBD2 (6 bases each). The CDR3 runs to 14 residues. The germline V gene encodes CDR1 MNHEY and CDR2 SVGEGT. V was clipped by 6 bases and J by 7 bases, with 17 bases between them. CDR3 nucleotides: TGTGCCAGCAGCCAGGGGACTTCTCAGAATACGCAGTATTTT. This translates into CASSQGTSQNTQYF.

The chain employs TRBV3-1 (or the pseudogene TRBV3-2) and TRBJ1-2; 10 positions agree with TRBD1. This CDR3 is built from 17 residues. Germline CDR1 is LGHDT and CDR2 is YNNKEL (reference sequence). The trim removed 3 bases at V and 5 bases at J, leaving 12 bases unmatched. CDR3 protein: CASSHNPWDRGRYGYTF. The CDR3 DNA reads TGTGCCAGCAGCCACAACCCTTGGGACAGGGGCAGATATGGCTACACCTTC.

The chain combines TRBV29-1 with TRBJ2-7; possible D gene TRBD1, 5 bases. The CDR3 has 12 residues. The germline V and J ends were trimmed by 4 bases and 1 base, with 8 bases remaining between them. Germline loops: CDR1 SQVTM, CDR2 ANQGSEA. CDR3 protein: CSVVDNSYEQYF. The CDR3 bases are TGCAGCGTTGTGGACAATTCCTACGAGCAGTACTTC.

V usage is TRBV5-1 and J usage is TRBJ1-3; TRBD1 agrees at 8 bases. Trimming at V came to 4 bases and at J to 0 bases, leaving 12 bases not matched to a gene. Germline V gene sequence: CDR1 SGHRS, CDR2 YFSETQ. The CDR3 runs 18 residues. The CDR3: CASSPPGTGQSSGNTIYF. The CDR3 nucleotides read TGCGCCAGCAGCCCCCCCGGGACAGGACAATCCTCTGGAAACACCATATATTTT.

This sequence joins TRBV9 and TRBJ2-5; the match to TRBD1 covers 7 bases. Losses at the gene ends were 3 bases for V and 4 bases for J; bases not matched to a gene: 9. In germline, CDR1 is SGDLS, CDR2 YYNGEE. The CDR3 loop spans 15 amino acids. CDR3 bases: TGTGCCAGCAGCGCCCTTCAAGGGGGCGTAGAGACCCAGTACTTC. It is translated as CASSALQGGVETQYF.

The chain is built from TRBV4-1 and TRBJ2-2; TRBD1 matches at 7 bases. Trimming cost V 5 bases and J 1 base; bases outside gene matches: 4. The CDR3 is 15 residues long. Germline CDR1 is MGHRA and CDR2 is YSYEKL. CDR3 sequence: CASSSGTVNTGELFF. The CDR3 bases are TGCGCCAGCAGCTCCGGGACAGTGAACACCGGGGAGCTGTTTTTT.

The chain uses TRBV6-5 and TRBJ2-7, with 8 bases lining up with TRBD1. The CDR3 contains 13 residues. The V gene end was trimmed by 8 bases and the J gene end by 0 bases; junction bases not matched to a gene: 3. Looked up from germline, CDR1 is MNHEY and CDR2 is SVGAGI. The CDR3: CASEDRVSYEQYF. The CDR3 DNA sequence: TGTGCCAGCGAGGACAGGGTCTCCTACGAGCAGTACTTC.